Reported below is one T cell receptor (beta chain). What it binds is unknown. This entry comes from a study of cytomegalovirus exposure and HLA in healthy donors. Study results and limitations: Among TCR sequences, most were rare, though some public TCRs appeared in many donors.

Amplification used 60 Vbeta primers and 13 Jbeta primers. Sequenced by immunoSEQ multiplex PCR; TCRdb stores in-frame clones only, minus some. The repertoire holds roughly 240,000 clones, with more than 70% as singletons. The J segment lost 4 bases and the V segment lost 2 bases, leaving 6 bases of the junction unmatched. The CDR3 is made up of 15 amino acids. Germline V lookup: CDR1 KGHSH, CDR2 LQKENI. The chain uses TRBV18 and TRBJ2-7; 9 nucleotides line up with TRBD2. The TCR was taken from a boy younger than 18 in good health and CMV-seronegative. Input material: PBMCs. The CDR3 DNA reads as TGTGCCAGCTCACCAGAAACTAGCGGGTTATACGAGCAGTACTTC. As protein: CASSPETSGLYEQYF.